This TCR beta chain was found in a study of OX40 agonist ivuxolimab in advanced cancers. Overall study context: The patients' treatment was ivuxolimab, an agonistic anti-OX40 (CD134) antibody. General observations from the study: CD4+ and CD8+ blood T cells expanded clonally by week 6 at 0.1 to 3.0 mg/kg.

Profiling relied on immunoSEQ multiplex PCR, and the TCRdb table lists in-frame clones only, not all of them. Among just under 95,000 clones listed, roughly 91% were seen once. The CDR3 is 15 residues long. V gave up 5 bases and J gave up 4 bases; unmatched junction bases: 8. Germline CDR1 SNHLY, CDR2 FYNNEI. At baseline, cycle 4 day 1, and cycle 7 day 1, blood was sampled. Turning to this clone: Its antigen remains unknown.

The rearrangement links TRBV2 to TRBJ1-3, with 7 bases that match TRBD1. Sequencing was performed on CD4+ or CD8+ T cells sorted from blood, taken in a trial of the OX40 agonist ivuxolimab. This sequence was found in an adult with an advanced solid tumor such as melanoma, head and neck, liver or kidney cancer. The CDR3 sequence is CASSPTGAIGNTIYF. In DNA form, the CDR3 reads TGTGCCAGCAGTCCTACAGGGGCGATCGGAAACACCATATATTTT. Complete variable domain (other parts from reference TRBV2 and TRBJ1-3): EPEVTQTPSHQVTQMGQEVILRCVPISNHLYFYWYRQILGQKVEFLVSFYNNEISEKSEIFDDQFSVERPDGSNFTLKIRSTKLEDSAMYFCASSPTGAIGNTIYFGEGSWLTVV.